Listed below are T cell receptor beta chains from one sample, sequenced in a study of T cell responses to AZD1222 COVID-19 vaccine. Assay: immunoSEQ multiplex PCR; the TCRdb copy retains only in-frame clones and omits some. Seen here are roughly 170,000 clones, approximately 93% observed once, and the top ten hold approximately 0.97%. Material: peripheral blood, obtained on day 0 of AZD1222 vaccination. The receptors were sampled from an adult in good health. The CDR3 runs from the conserved cysteine through the conserved F or W. Each record gives: D gene, clone size, J gene, V gene, CDR3 DNA, CDR3 protein. The D gene is left open where the match is weak. Only some rows state a clone size, as once, few, many or a class for expanded clones.

NA | NA | TRBJ1-1 | TRBV9 | TGTGCCAGCAGCGTAGTGGAAGTCAGAAACACTGAAGCTTTCTTT | CASSVVEVRNTEAFF
NA | NA | TRBJ2-1 | TRBV28 | TGTGCCAGCAGCGGGGGGGGACAGGAAACCTACAATGAGCAGTTCTTC | CASSGGGQETYNEQFF
NA | NA | TRBJ1-5 | TRBV6-5 | TGTGCCAGCAGTTACACAGTCAATCAGCCCCAGCATTTT | CASSYTVNQPQHF
NA | NA | TRBJ1-6 | TRBV5-1 | TGCGCCAGCAGCTTGGCTGCAGGGCATTCACCCCTCCACTTT | CASSLAAGHSPLHF
TRBD1 | NA | TRBJ2-2 | TRBV5-1 | TGCGCCAGCAGCTGGGGGGACAGGGTCCCCGGGGAGCTGTTTTTT | CASSWGDRVPGELFF
NA | few | TRBJ2-4 | TRBV7-9 | TGTGCCAGCAGCGGGGCGGACATTCAGTACTTC | CASSGADIQYF
NA | NA | TRBJ1-6 | TRBV4-1 | TGCGCCAGCAGCCACACAAACCGGGCAGGAAATTCACCCCTCCACTTT | CASSHTNRAGNSPLHF
TRBD1 | NA | TRBJ2-1 | TRBV6-6 | TGTGCCAGCAGTTACTCGAAGGGGGCGTACAATGAGCAGTTCTTC | CASSYSKGAYNEQFF
NA | NA | TRBJ1-1 | TRBV4-1 | TGCGCCAGCAGCCAAGGACAACCGGCTAAGTTAACTGAAGCTTTCTTT | CASSQGQPAKLTEAFF
TRBD1 | once | TRBJ2-1 | TRBV3-1/TRBV3-2 | TGTGCCAGCAGCCAGGCCGGGACAGGGGGTCAGGGTGAGCAGTTCTTC | CASSQAGTGGQGEQFF
NA | NA | TRBJ2-5 | TRBV6-5 | TGTGCCAGCAGAGTTAGGGACGGGGAGACCCAGTACTTC | CASRVRDGETQYF
NA | NA | TRBJ2-1 | TRBV18 | TGTGCCAGCTCACCACCCCTCAGCCTAAGCTCCTACAATGAGCAGTTCTTC | CASSPPLSLSSYNEQFF
NA | NA | TRBJ1-5 | TRBV4-3 | TGCGCCAGCAGCCAAGATACCAGGGGAGATCAGCCCCAGCATTTT | CASSQDTRGDQPQHF
TRBD1 | NA | TRBJ2-3 | TRBV5-1 | TGCGCCAGCAGCTTCGTTGGACAGGGCCCCACAGATACGCAGTATTTT | CASSFVGQGPTDTQYF
NA | NA | TRBJ1-2 | TRBV7-9 | TGTGCCAGCAGGCCGTGGGGCTACACCTTC | CASRPWGYTF
TRBD1 | NA | TRBJ1-1 | TRBV3-1/TRBV3-2 | TGTGCCAGCAGCCACCTGCAGGGGGGAGCTTTCTTT | CASSHLQGGAFF
TRBD1 | NA | TRBJ2-2 | TRBV19 | TGTGCCAGTCGGGACAGCCACACGAACACCGGGGAGCTGTTTTTT | CASRDSHTNTGELFF
NA | NA | TRBJ1-6 | TRBV19 | TGTGCCAGTAGTATAGCGCGGACAAGTTTTAATTCACCCCTCCACTTT | CASSIARTSFNSPLHF
NA | NA | TRBJ1-6 | TRBV9 | TGTGCCAGCAGCGAGGGGGGTTCACCCCTCCACTTT | CASSEGGSPLHF
TRBD2 | NA | TRBJ2-2 | TRBV7-2 | TGTGCCAGCTCCCGGGGGCTAGCGGGAACCGGGGAGCTGTTTTTT | CASSRGLAGTGELFF
NA | NA | TRBJ2-1 | TRBV7-2 | TGTGCCAGCAGCTTAGTTAGCGACCCATCCTACAATGAGCAGTTCTTC | CASSLVSDPSYNEQFF
NA | NA | TRBJ2-1 | TRBV12-3/TRBV12-4 | TGTGCCAGCGGGTCCCTAGCTGAGGGTGAGCAGTTCTTC | CASGSLAEGEQFF
NA | NA | TRBJ2-6 | TRBV5-6 | TGTGCCAGCAGAGGATTCTGGAGCTCTGGGGCCAACGTCCTGACTTTC | CASRGFWSSGANVLTF
NA | NA | TRBJ2-4 | TRBV19 | TGTGCCAGTAGTAGGGCGGATCTAGCCAAAAACATTCAGTACTTC | CASSRADLAKNIQYF
NA | NA | TRBJ1-2 | TRBV2 | TGTGCCAGCAGTGGGTGGACAGCGGGGGCCTTC | CASSGWTAGAF
TRBD1 | few | TRBJ1-2 | TRBV7-6 | TGTGCCAGCAGCTTAACAGGGGCGGGAATGGAGGGCTACACCTTC | CASSLTGAGMEGYTF
NA | NA | TRBJ2-5 | TRBV28 | TGTGCCAGCAGTTCAGGGGCAGTGGAGACCCAGTACTTC | CASSSGAVETQYF
NA | NA | TRBJ1-6 | TRBV6-5 | TGTGCCAGCAGTTACTACTCAGGTCGGGGTTCACCCCTCCACTTT | CASSYYSGRGSPLHF
TRBD1 | NA | TRBJ1-5 | TRBV27 | TGTGCCAGCAGTTTAGTCTCGACAGGGCAGCCCCAGCATTTT | CASSLVSTGQPQHF
TRBD1 | NA | TRBJ1-2 | TRBV2 | TGTGCCAGCAGTGAAGGGACAGGGAACTATGGCTACACCTTC | CASSEGTGNYGYTF
NA | NA | TRBJ1-5 | TRBV2 | TGTGCCAGCAGTGGAGGGGGTAATCAGCCCCAGCATTTT | CASSGGGNQPQHF
NA | NA | TRBJ2-5 | TRBV10-3 | TGTGCCATCAGTGAGTCGACGAAGGGAGGTGAGACCCAGTACTTC | CAISESTKGGETQYF
NA | NA | TRBJ1-1 | TRBV29-1 | TGCAGCGTCGTCCCCGGGACTATTGAAGCTTTCTTT | CSVVPGTIEAFF
NA | once | TRBJ2-2 | TRBV27 | TGTGCCAGCAGTCCAGGGATTTCTCTGGACACCGGGGAGCTGTTTTTT | CASSPGISLDTGELFF
TRBD1 | NA | TRBJ2-7 | TRBV3-1/TRBV3-2 | TGTGCCAGCAGCCCTACTCCGGACAGGGCTAACTACGAGCAGTACTTC | CASSPTPDRANYEQYF
TRBD1 | NA | TRBJ1-2 | TRBV7-9 | TGTGCCAGCAGCCACCTTGCGGGACAGGGAGCCTATGGCTACACCTTC | CASSHLAGQGAYGYTF
NA | NA | TRBJ1-5 | TRBV6-1 | TGTGCCAGCAGCCGGGACGTAAATCAGCCCCAGCATTTT | CASSRDVNQPQHF
TRBD1 | NA | TRBJ1-2 | TRBV27 | TGTGCCAGCAGTTTATGGGCTGACAGGGGGCAAGGTGGCTACACCTTC | CASSLWADRGQGGYTF
TRBD1 | NA | TRBJ1-1 | TRBV2 | TGTGCCAGCGAGAGACAGGGGGACACTGAAGCTTTCTTT | CASERQGDTEAFF
TRBD1 | NA | TRBJ1-2 | TRBV7-3 | TGTGCCAGCAGCCCGGGACAGGGTGAGGGATACACCTTC | CASSPGQGEGYTF
NA | NA | TRBJ1-1 | TRBV30 | TGTGCCTGGAGTCCACCCGGAACTGAAGCTTTCTTT | CAWSPPGTEAFF
NA | NA | TRBJ1-1 | TRBV12-3/TRBV12-4 | TGTGCCAGCAGTTTAGGGTCGAACACTGAAGCTTTCTTT | CASSLGSNTEAFF
NA | NA | TRBJ1-5 | TRBV19 | TGTGCCAGTAGGGACGGACGGGTCAATCAGCTCCAGCATTTT | CASRDGRVNQLQHF
NA | NA | TRBJ1-2 | TRBV2 | TGTGCCAGCAGTGACGACGGACTTACGGTTTGGGGCTACACCTTC | CASSDDGLTVWGYTF
TRBD1 | NA | TRBJ1-2 | TRBV10-3 | TGTGCCATCACAAGGGACAGGGATTGGGATGGCTACACCTTC | CAITRDRDWDGYTF
NA | NA | TRBJ1-6 | TRBV5-1 | TGCGCCAGTTCACAGGGAGGTAATTCACCCCTCCACTTT | CASSQGGNSPLHF
NA | NA | TRBJ1-3 | TRBV10-3 | TGTGCCATCAGTGACAGGCCTCCCTCTGGAAACACCATATATTTT | CAISDRPPSGNTIYF
TRBD1 | NA | TRBJ2-7 | TRBV5-5 | TGTGCCAGCAGCCAGTTCAAGCCCCGGGACAGGGGGCGGGTTTCGTACTTC | CASSQFKPRDRGRVSYF
NA | NA | TRBJ1-1 | TRBV6-6 | TGTGCCAGCAGTTACCTACAGACGTCGGGGGCTTTCTTT | CASSYLQTSGAFF
NA | NA | TRBJ2-5 | TRBV27 | TGTGCCAGCGCCAGGGGGGGCAAGAGAGAGACCCAGTACTTC | CASARGGKRETQYF
TRBD1 | NA | TRBJ2-2 | TRBV7-3 | TGTGCCAGCAGCTTGGGACAGGGGGTATACGGGGAGCTGTTTTTT | CASSLGQGVYGELFF
TRBD1 | once | TRBJ2-5 | TRBV5-1 | TGCGCCAGCAGCTTGGAGGGACAGGGGAAGACCCAGTACTTC | CASSLEGQGKTQYF
TRBD1 | NA | TRBJ1-6 | TRBV11-2 | TGTGCCAGCAGCCGGGACAGATACGATTCACCCCTCCACTTT | CASSRDRYDSPLHF
NA | NA | TRBJ1-1 | TRBV5-6 | TGTGCCAGCAGCTTGGGAGGGTTAACTGAAGCTTTCTTT | CASSLGGLTEAFF
NA | NA | TRBJ2-5 | TRBV9 | TGTGCCAGCAGCGGCGTGGGAGAGACCCAGTACTTC | CASSGVGETQYF
NA | NA | TRBJ1-1 | TRBV3-1/TRBV3-2 | TGTGCCAGCAGCCAAGAATCCGGGTGGGGGACTGAAGCTTTCTTT | CASSQESGWGTEAFF
NA | NA | TRBJ1-1 | TRBV9 | TGTGCCAGCAGCGTAGAACAGCTGAACACTGAAGCTTTCTTT | CASSVEQLNTEAFF